Following are 2 T cell receptor beta chains from one sample sequenced in a study of T cell responses to AZD1222 COVID-19 vaccine. Using immunoSEQ multiplex PCR, the repertoire was profiled, and TCRdb retains in-frame clones only, with some absent. This table holds around 150,000 clones, roughly 94% found once. The specimen was peripheral blood, collected on day 0 of AZD1222 vaccination. Source of these receptors: an adult in good health.

DNA of the CDR3: TGTGCCAGCAGCCAATATGGGAGGCCGGGACTAGCGGAGCAGACCCAGTACTTC. Protein sequence: CASSQYGRPGLAEQTQYF. The chain has TRBV5-5 and TRBJ2-5, with 11 positions matching TRBD2. The length of the CDR3 is 18 residues. Germline CDR1 and CDR2: SGHKS and YYEKEE (reference sequence). V dropped 4 bases and J dropped 6; count of bases not matched to a gene: 17. Variable domain in full (rest from reference TRBV5-5 and TRBJ2-5): DAGVTQSPTHLIKTRGQQVTLRCSPISGHKSVSWYQQVLGQGPQFIFQYYEKEERGRGNFPDRFSARQFPNYSSELNVNALLLGDSALYLCASSQYGRPGLAEQTQYFGPGTRLLVL.

The chain carries TRBV6-5 and TRBJ1-6; TRBD1 matches at 10 bases. The V gene end was trimmed by 0 bases and the J gene end by 10 bases; junction bases not matched to a gene: 6. The CDR3 contains 16 residues. Germline-derived CDR1 and CDR2 are MNHEY and SVGAGI. CDR3 sequence reads: CASSYSRTGGQSPLHF. The CDR3 nucleotides are TGTGCCAGCAGTTACTCGAGGACAGGGGGTCAATCACCCCTCCACTTT.